A single sample is the source of the 32 T cell receptor beta chains below, sequenced in a study of blood T cell repertoires in COVID-19. The data were produced by immunoSEQ multiplex PCR, yet TCRdb's version contains in-frame clones alone and is incomplete. Of tens of thousands of clones in the sample, approximately 80% were seen once. What was sequenced was peripheral blood. Receptor source: a human donor with active or convalescent COVID-19. The donor label of this sample is uncertain.

The chain couples TRBV30 to TRBJ2-3; TRBD2 might be the D (7 bases). Trimming took 5 bases from V and 3 from J, leaving 24 bases between them. The CDR3 contains 17 residues. CDR1 is GTSNPN and CDR2 is SVGIG in the germline V gene (reference sequence). The CDR3 nucleotides read TGTGCCTGGGCCTCGGGACACCCGGGACTACCGACAGATACGCAGTATTTT. Translating it yields CAWASGHPGLPTDTQYF.

The gene calls are TRBV7-3 and TRBJ2-1, with 10 bases aligning to TRBD2. V lost 0 bases and J lost 3; bases outside the gene matches: 2. CDR3 length: 16 residues. The germline gives CDR1 SGHTA, CDR2 FQGTGA. The CDR3 nucleotides are TGTGCCAGCAGCTTAACGTCTAGCGGGAGCTACAATGAGCAGTTCTTC. Amino acid sequence: CASSLTSSGSYNEQFF.

This clone showed up just a few times. The chain joins TRBV7-3 to TRBJ2-3; possibly TRBD2 for D (6 bases). The germline gives CDR1 SGHTA, CDR2 FQGTGA. V was clipped by 5 bases and J by 6 bases, with 12 bases between them. This CDR3 spans 13 amino acids. As DNA, the CDR3 is TGTGCCAGCAGCACCTGGCGGGGTGATACGCAGTATTTT. Amino acids: CASSTWRGDTQYF.

This clone came up a few times. This chain links TRBV12-5 with TRBJ2-1, with a weak D call TRBD2 (6 bases). Trimming left V 5 bases short and J 4 bases short, with 18 bases between. The CDR3 length is 16 residues. Per germline, CDR1 LGHNT and CDR2 FRNRAP. The CDR3 DNA follows: TGTGCTAGTGGTCCGCCCGGTAGCGGTTTTTACAATGAGCAGTTCTTC. This encodes CASGPPGSGFYNEQFF.

A few counts support this clone. The chain is built from TRBV6-5 and TRBJ1-2, with D uncertain. Looked up from germline, CDR1 is MNHEY and CDR2 is SVGAGI. V gave up 5 bases and J gave up 4 bases, with 14 bases separating them. This CDR3 has 14 residues. The CDR3: CASSPREKGYGYTF. As DNA, the CDR3 is TGTGCCAGCAGTCCTCGGGAAAAGGGCTATGGCTACACCTTC.

V gene TRBV7-3 combines with J gene TRBJ2-7; no firm D call. This CDR3 has 14 amino acids. V lost 5 bases to trimming and J lost 1 base, with 12 bases between them. Germline values: CDR1 SGHTA, CDR2 FQGTGA. The CDR3 nucleotides are TGTGCCAGCAGCCCGAACTCACAGTCCTACGAGCAGTACTTC. Amino acids: CASSPNSQSYEQYF.

V gene TRBV19 combines with J gene TRBJ2-5, with 8 bases aligning to TRBD2. The CDR3 is made up of 14 amino acids. Trimming removed 4 bases from V and 0 bases from J; junction bases left unmatched: 1. The V gene's germline CDR1 is LNHDA and CDR2 SQIVND (reference sequence). DNA of the CDR3: TGTGCCAGTAGTAGCGGGAGGAACCAAGAGACCCAGTACTTC. Its translation: CASSSGRNQETQYF.

V usage is TRBV10-3 and J usage is TRBJ1-5, with TRBD1 matching 8 bases. CDR1 is ENHRY, CDR2 SYGVKD, per germline. CDR3 length: 16 residues. Trimming removed 0 bases from V and 6 bases from J; junction bases left unmatched: 7. The CDR3 DNA follows: TGTGCCATCAGTGAGTCGACCAGGGGGCAAAGTCAGCCCCAGCATTTT. Its protein is CAISESTRGQSQPQHF.

The chain has TRBV27 and TRBJ2-5; maybe TRBD2 (5 bases). Germline V gene sequence: CDR1 MNHEY, CDR2 SMNVEV (reference sequence). V was cut by 4 bases and J by 0 bases, with 12 bases left in between. This CDR3 spans 15 amino acids. CDR3 DNA: TGTGCCAGCAGTTGGACTGGCTCGTACCAAGAGACCCAGTACTTC. Residues: CASSWTGSYQETQYF.

This clone was detected only a few times. The V call is TRBV2, the J call TRBJ2-5, with D perhaps TRBD1 (6 bases). From germline, CDR1 is SNHLY and CDR2 FYNNEI. Trimming stripped 0 bases from V and 4 bases from J, with 12 bases between. The CDR3 consists of 15 residues. The CDR3 DNA reads TGTGCCAGCAGTGAAGCTAGGGGGACGGGAGAGACCCAGTACTTC. This gives the protein CASSEARGTGETQYF.

This clone was observed a few times. This sequence joins TRBV12-3 or TRBV12-4 and TRBJ2-4; maybe TRBD1 (5 bases). CDR3 size: 12 residues. Trimming removed 6 bases at V and 9 bases at J, with 12 bases between. CDR3 nucleotide sequence: TGTGCCAGCAGGACGACAGTAGGCATTCAGTACTTC. It translates to CASRTTVGIQYF.

The V call is TRBV5-1, the J call TRBJ2-3, with TRBD1 matching over 8 bases. The CDR3 length is 16 residues. In germline, CDR1 is SGHRS, CDR2 YFSETQ. Unmatched junction bases numbered 10, after V lost 4 bases and J lost 3 bases. The CDR3 DNA follows: TGCGCCAGCAGCCCCCGGACAGGGATGTTGACAGATACGCAGTATTTT. Amino acids: CASSPRTGMLTDTQYF.

The chain joins TRBV5-6 to TRBJ1-1; TRBD1 matches 8 bases. Germline loops: CDR1 SGHDT, CDR2 YYEEEE. Unmatched junction bases numbered 12, after V lost 3 bases and J lost 8 bases. The CDR3 runs to 15 residues. CDR3 in DNA: TGTGCCAGCAGCTCCAGGGGGCAAACTCCACTCGAAGCTTTCTTT. This gives the protein CASSSRGQTPLEAFF.

This chain uses TRBV6-5 with TRBJ2-5, with D possibly matching TRBD2 (5 bases). Germline V gene data show CDR1 as MNHEY and CDR2 as SVGAGI. The V end was cut by 4 bases, the J end by 4 bases, with 19 bases between. The CDR3 length is 16 residues. Written as DNA, the CDR3 is TGTGCCAGCAGTTTTCCCAGAGAGGGTCGAGCAGAGACCCAGTACTTC. Amino acid sequence: CASSFPREGRAETQYF.

The rearrangement joins TRBV7-2 to TRBJ1-2, with TRBD1 as a possible D gene (5 bases). CDR1 is SGHTA, CDR2 FQGNSA, per germline. This CDR3 comprises 14 residues. The ends were cut back, 5 bases at V and 2 bases at J, with 12 bases in the middle. CDR3 nucleotide sequence: TGTGCCAGCAGCACATCGCGGGACAACTATGGCTACACCTTC. The encoded protein is CASSTSRDNYGYTF.

J is TRBJ2-7 and V is TRBV19, with no clear D. V lost 5 bases, J lost 4 bases, and 12 bases lay in between. This CDR3 contains 13 residues. The V gene's germline CDR1 is LNHDA and CDR2 SQIVND (reference sequence). CDR3 sequence reads: CASSRTIEYEQYF. CDR3 sequence (DNA): TGTGCCAGTAGTCGAACTATCGAATACGAGCAGTACTTC.

CDR3 sequence (DNA): TGTGCCAGCAGCCCCCGACAGGGAGTAAACACTGAAGCTTTCTTT. Its translation: CASSPRQGVNTEAFF. This chain joins TRBV7-2 and TRBJ1-1; 7 positions agree with TRBD1. J gave up 2 bases and V 5 bases, and 8 bases lay outside the gene matches. The CDR3 runs to 15 residues. Germline lookup yields CDR1 SGHTA and CDR2 FQGNSA.

The table lists this clone with a count of one. Here the CDR3 DNA reads TGTGCCAGCAGCTTGGCCTCCGGACAGGCAGGGTATGGCTACACCTTC. Translation: CASSLASGQAGYGYTF. This chain connects TRBV5-8 to TRBJ1-2, with 7 bases that match TRBD1. CDR1 is SGHTS, CDR2 YDEGEE, per germline. There are 16 residues in the CDR3. With 0 bases clipped from V and 5 bases from J, the junction kept 10 bases outside the gene matches.

The rearrangement joins TRBV3-1 (or the pseudogene TRBV3-2) to TRBJ2-5; TRBD2 matches 12 bases. With V trimmed by 0 bases and J by 5 bases, 7 bases remained unmatched. The length of the CDR3 is 17 residues. Germline lookup yields CDR1 LGHDT and CDR2 YNNKEL (reference sequence). CDR3 DNA: TGTGCCAGCAGCCAAGACAGACTAGCGGGAGTCCAGGAGACCCAGTACTTC. Translating gives CASSQDRLAGVQETQYF.

The chain employs TRBV5-1 and TRBJ1-2; D ambiguous. This CDR3 spans 14 amino acids. Trimming took 5 bases from V and 3 from J, leaving 14 bases between them. Germline CDR1 SGHRS, CDR2 YFSETQ. This CDR3 is CASRTHTEDYGYTF. The CDR3 nucleotides read TGCGCCAGCAGGACTCATACGGAGGACTATGGCTACACCTTC.

The chain employs TRBV4-3 and TRBJ2-5, with 9 bases fitting TRBD1. CDR1 LGHNA and CDR2 YSLEER come from the germline V gene. The CDR3 has 15 amino acids. V dropped 1 base and J dropped 4; count of bases not matched to a gene: 4. The CDR3 loop reads CASSQGDRDVETQYF. The CDR3 region has the DNA TGCGCCAGCAGCCAAGGGGACAGGGACGTAGAGACCCAGTACTTC.

The rearrangement uses TRBV6-5 and TRBJ2-2; weak D call: TRBD2 (6 bases). V was clipped by 6 bases and J by 2 bases, with 10 bases between them. Germline CDR1 MNHEY, CDR2 SVGAGI. The CDR3 contains 14 residues. The CDR3 region is CASRPGLNTGELFF. Written as DNA, the CDR3 is TGTGCCAGCAGACCGGGACTTAACACCGGGGAGCTGTTTTTT.

The chain uses TRBV11-3 and TRBJ2-5, with D perhaps being TRBD1 or TRBD2 (5 bases each). CDR1 and CDR2 (germline): SGHNT, YENEEA. There are 13 residues in the CDR3. V was trimmed by 5 bases and J by 5 bases, leaving 12 bases between them. The CDR3 coding sequence is TGTGCCAGCAGCCTAGGGGAGCGGGAGACCCAGTACTTC. Amino acid sequence: CASSLGERETQYF.

The V and J genes are TRBV11-2 and TRBJ2-7; D possibly corresponds to TRBD2 (6 bases). The germline V gene has CDR1 SGHAT and CDR2 FQNNGV. CDR3 length: 15 amino acids. V lost 6 bases, J lost 1 base, and 16 bases lay in between. Here the CDR3 DNA reads TGTGCCAGCAGTAACCGAGGGAGCGGGTCCTACGAGCAGTACTTC. Encoded protein: CASSNRGSGSYEQYF.

Only one count was recorded for this clone. The chain joins TRBV6-5 to TRBJ1-1; no reliable D call. Trimming shortened V by 5 bases and J by 1 base, and 14 bases separated the two germline ends. This CDR3 contains 15 residues. Germline loops: CDR1 MNHEY, CDR2 SVGAGI. The CDR3 region has the DNA TGTGCCAGCAGTCCAAAGGTGGGAGGGAACACTGAAGCTTTCTTT. It encodes CASSPKVGGNTEAFF.

This clone was detected only once. The J gene is TRBJ2-1, the V gene TRBV19; 11 bases are shared with TRBD2. Germline CDR1 LNHDA, CDR2 SQIVND (reference sequence). V trimming: 3 bases; J trimming: 10 bases; junction bases outside the gene matches: 8. The CDR3 loop spans 15 amino acids. The CDR3 here is CASSILDSGRGEQFF. The CDR3 DNA sequence: TGTGCCAGTAGTATCCTCGATAGCGGGAGGGGGGAGCAGTTCTTC.

The V and J genes are TRBV2 and TRBJ1-6, with 9 bases identical to TRBD1. V lost 6 bases, J lost 10 bases, and 4 bases stayed unmatched. Germline values: CDR1 SNHLY, CDR2 FYNNEI. The CDR3 totals 13 residues. CDR3 sequence reads: CASRGQGRSPLHF. The CDR3 region has the DNA TGTGCCAGCAGGGGACAGGGACGGTCACCCCTCCACTTT.

This chain links TRBV28 with TRBJ2-7; TRBD2 agrees at 9 bases. V gave up 10 bases and J gave up 9 bases; unmatched junction bases: 10. Germline V gene lookup returns CDR1 MDHEN and CDR2 SYDVKM. The CDR3 runs to 12 residues. The DNA of the CDR3 is TGTGCCACCGAGGGGACTAGCTTTGGGCAGTACTTC. It specifies CATEGTSFGQYF.

Notes on this clone: The same CDR3 also results from other DNA sequences found in this sample. J is TRBJ2-5 and V is TRBV7-2, with D maybe TRBD1 (6 bases). Germline lookup yields CDR1 SGHTA and CDR2 FQGNSA. There are 14 residues in the CDR3. Trimming removed 5 bases at V and 2 bases at J, with 12 bases between. The CDR3 region has the DNA TGTGCCAGCAGCCTTCAGGGGAGTCAAGAGACCCAGTACTTC. Amino acids: CASSLQGSQETQYF.

The chain employs TRBV7-6 and TRBJ2-1, with 7 bases matching TRBD2. CDR1 is SGHVS, CDR2 FNYEAQ, per germline. V was clipped by 5 bases and J by 6 bases; unmatched bases: 10. The CDR3 is made up of 15 amino acids. The CDR3 DNA reads as TGTGCCAGCAGCCTCGCGGGGACTACCCTCAATGAGCAGTTCTTC. The encoded protein is CASSLAGTTLNEQFF.

In DNA form, the CDR3 reads TGCGCCAGCAGCCAAGATCGGGACACTCACTACGAGCAGTACTTC. It yields the protein CASSQDRDTHYEQYF. V is TRBV4-1 and J is TRBJ2-7; possible D gene TRBD1, 6 bases. The CDR3 has 15 amino acids. The V gene's germline CDR1 is MGHRA and CDR2 YSYEKL. The ends were cut back, 0 bases at V and 3 bases at J, with 12 bases in the middle.

This chain uses TRBV6-5 with TRBJ2-7, with D possibly matching TRBD2 (6 bases). Germline lookup yields CDR1 MNHEY and CDR2 SVGAGI. V lost 9 bases, J lost 0 bases, and 18 bases lay in between. The CDR3 sequence is 15 residues long. The CDR3: CASSFNGGVSYEQYF. The DNA of the CDR3 is TGTGCCAGTTCCTTTAACGGGGGAGTCTCCTACGAGCAGTACTTC.